The 10 T cell receptor beta chains below come from one sample, sequenced in a study of PD-1 blockade in classical Hodgkin lymphoma. The assay was immunoSEQ multiplex PCR, and TCRdb's table has in-frame clones only and misses some. The sample consists of about 8,000 clones, about 80% of them appearing once. Documented time point: cycle 4 day 1 (C4D1), after 6 weeks of nivolumab. With no exception, relapse followed autologous stem cell transplantation in all patients, and brentuximab vedotin exposure varied. Source: peripheral blood mononuclear cells (PBMCs), taken before the fourth cycle of nivolumab. The receptor source for this set is a human donor with classical Hodgkin lymphoma.

This clone occurred once. CDR3 nucleotide sequence: TGTGCTAGTGGTTTCGACGGAGCTTCCTCTGGAAACACCATATATTTT. Its translation: CASGFDGASSGNTIYF. This chain links TRBV12-5 with TRBJ1-3; D not certain. Germline V gene data show CDR1 as LGHNT and CDR2 as FRNRAP. The CDR3 has 16 amino acids. With 3 bases removed from V and 0 bases from J, the gap between germline ends came to 12 bases.

This clone was recorded once. The rearrangement links TRBV29-1 to TRBJ2-1; TRBD1 might be the D (5 bases). The CDR3 totals 12 residues. Trimming removed 2 bases from V and 4 bases from J, with 6 bases in between. Germline V gives CDR1 SQVTM, CDR2 ANQGSEA. CDR3 region: CSVETGYNEQFF. The CDR3 region has the DNA TGCAGCGTTGAAACAGGATACAATGAGCAGTTCTTC.

This chain connects TRBV25-1 to TRBJ2-7, with unresolved D. V lost 0 bases and J lost 4, with 4 bases in between. CDR1 and CDR2 (germline): MGHDK, SYGVNS. CDR3 size: 12 residues. CDR3: CASSEYRYEQYF. DNA for the CDR3: TGTGCCAGCAGTGAATATCGATACGAGCAGTACTTC.

This chain connects TRBV6-1 to TRBJ1-5, with 8 bases identical to TRBD1. After removal of 4 bases from V and 6 bases from J, the junction contained 5 bases not matched to a gene. From germline, CDR1 is MNHNS and CDR2 SASEGT. The CDR3 extends over 14 amino acids. In nucleotides, the CDR3 is TGTGCCAGCAGTGTTCAGGGGGCGGGTCAGCCCCAGCATTTT. Amino acids: CASSVQGAGQPQHF.

V and J are TRBV5-6 and TRBJ1-2; the match to TRBD1 covers 8 bases. Germline V lookup: CDR1 SGHDT, CDR2 YYEEEE. V shed 4 bases, J shed 8 bases, and the junction held 16 bases outside the gene matches. The length of the CDR3 is 16 residues. The chain's CDR3 is CASSTRWRQGNPGYTF. In DNA, the CDR3 is TGTGCCAGCAGCACGAGGTGGCGACAGGGGAACCCGGGCTACACCTTC.

The V and J genes are TRBV19 and TRBJ1-4; the D is unclear. The V gene's germline CDR1 is LNHDA and CDR2 SQIVND (reference sequence). Trimming removed 6 bases from V and 7 bases from J, with 6 bases in between. The CDR3 covers 11 residues. CDR3 sequence (DNA): TGTGCCAGTAGGTCGAGTGAAAAACTGTTTTTT. Translated, it gives CASRSSEKLFF.

V gene TRBV7-3 combines with J gene TRBJ2-3; 11 bases line up with TRBD1. Germline values: CDR1 SGHTA, CDR2 FQGTGA. The CDR3 sequence is 16 residues long. V trimming: 5 bases; J trimming: 2 bases; junction bases outside the gene matches: 6. CDR3 sequence reads: CASSPGTGGATDTQYF. DNA of the CDR3: TGTGCCAGCAGCCCAGGGACAGGGGGTGCCACAGATACGCAGTATTTT.

By share, this clone ranks as large. The DNA for the CDR3 is TGTGCCAGCAGCCCGGGACTAGCGGGAGTGGCAGATACGCAGTATTTT. It encodes CASSPGLAGVADTQYF. This chain uses TRBV7-9 with TRBJ2-3; 14 positions agree with TRBD2. The CDR3 sequence is 16 residues long. J gave up 4 bases and V 5 bases, and 5 bases lay outside the gene matches. Germline assignment: CDR1 SEHNR and CDR2 FQNEAQ (reference sequence).

This clone was observed a handful of times. The rearrangement links TRBV29-1 to TRBJ2-3; D uncertain. The CDR3 consists of 18 residues. Germline V gene lookup returns CDR1 SQVTM and CDR2 ANQGSEA. The ends were cut back, 2 bases at V and 2 bases at J, with 23 bases in the middle. The CDR3 coding sequence is TGCAGCGTTGAACAGTCCCCTTCGGATCTAGATCCCACAGATACGCAGTATTTT. Translation gives CSVEQSPSDLDPTDTQYF.

The chain recombines TRBV7-9 with TRBJ2-2; D could derive from TRBD1 or TRBD2 (5 bases each). There are 15 residues in the CDR3. Trimming left V 5 bases short and J 1 base short, with 11 bases between. Germline lookup yields CDR1 SEHNR and CDR2 FQNEAQ (reference sequence). This CDR3 reads CASSAGTKNTGELFF. CDR3 bases: TGTGCCAGCAGCGCCGGGACCAAGAACACCGGGGAGCTGTTTTTT.